A single T cell receptor beta chain is shown here with its context. Its antigen is unknown. Expansion with viral peptide pools was applied to antigen-specific CD4+ T cells by the ViraFEST assay prior to sequencing. Subsequent to less than 13 days of culture, CD4+ T cells were isolated. At days 3 and 7, half of the medium was exchanged for IL-2 medium. TCRdb keeps only in-frame clones here, not all; method: immunoSEQ multiplex PCR. Here the sample spans 55,000 to 65,000 clones, roughly four fifths being singletons. V was pared by 4 bases and J by 5 bases, with 17 bases between. The CDR3 covers 16 residues. Germline loops: CDR1 MDHEN, CDR2 SYDVKM. The source of the sample is a study of vaccination effects on CD4 cells after COVID-19. Overall study context: Vaccine administered to participants consisted of two doses of either BNT162b2 or mRNA-1273. General study results and limits: Vaccine-induced clones in healthy vaccinees cross-reacted with common cold coronaviruses in only 1 of 255 cases. The study, lacking early post-infection timepoints, had few convalescent patients.

The genes are TRBV28 and TRBJ1-4, with TRBD1 as a possible D gene (6 bases). The material was CD4+ T cells from PBMCs cultured with HCoV-229E spike peptides, obtained before COVID-19 vaccination. The TCR comes from a human donor who received a COVID-19 vaccine. In nucleotides, the CDR3 is TGTGCCAGCAGTTCCTCTTCCGGGGGCTGGAATGAAAAACTGTTTTTT. Protein product: CASSSSSGGWNEKLFF.